This T cell receptor beta chain derives from a study of patients and donors after allogeneic stem cell transplantation. TCRdb itself ran the RT-PCR reads through MiXCR, one entry per CDR3 protein. The sample lists 150,000 to 250,000 distinct CDR3 sequences, around two fifths occurring once. The V and J ends lost 3 bases and 7 bases respectively, with 13 bases between them. CDR3 length equals 13 residues. The sample consisted of blood, either unsorted or a sorted T cell fraction (not recorded which). The J gene is TRBJ2-7, the V gene TRBV12-3 or TRBV12-4; D gene uncertain. The clonotype originates from a human donor who was either an allogeneic HSCT recipient or a stem cell or donor lymphocyte infusion donor (not recorded which). It is not recorded whose cells these are; they may come from a transplant donor. CDR3 coding DNA: TGTGCCAGCAGTTTGGCCCCCTTTTTTGAGCAGTACTTC. Protein product: CASSLAPFFEQYF.